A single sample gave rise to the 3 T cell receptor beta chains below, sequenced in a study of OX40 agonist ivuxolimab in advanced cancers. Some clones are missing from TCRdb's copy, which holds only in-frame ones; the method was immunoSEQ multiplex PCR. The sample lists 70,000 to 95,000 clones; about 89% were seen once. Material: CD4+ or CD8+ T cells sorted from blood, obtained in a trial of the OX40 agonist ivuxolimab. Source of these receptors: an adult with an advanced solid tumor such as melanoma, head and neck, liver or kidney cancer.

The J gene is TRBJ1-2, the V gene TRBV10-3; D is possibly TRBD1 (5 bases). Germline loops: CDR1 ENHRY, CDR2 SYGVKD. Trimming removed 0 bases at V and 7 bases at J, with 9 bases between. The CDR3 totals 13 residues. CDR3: CAISESQGGGYTF. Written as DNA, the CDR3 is TGTGCCATCAGTGAGTCGCAGGGAGGTGGCTACACCTTC.

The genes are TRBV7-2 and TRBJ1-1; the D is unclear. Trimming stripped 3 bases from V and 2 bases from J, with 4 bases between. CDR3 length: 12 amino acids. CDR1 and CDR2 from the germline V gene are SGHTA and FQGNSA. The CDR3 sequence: CASSFGNTEAFF. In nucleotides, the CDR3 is TGTGCCAGCAGCTTTGGAAACACTGAAGCTTTCTTT.

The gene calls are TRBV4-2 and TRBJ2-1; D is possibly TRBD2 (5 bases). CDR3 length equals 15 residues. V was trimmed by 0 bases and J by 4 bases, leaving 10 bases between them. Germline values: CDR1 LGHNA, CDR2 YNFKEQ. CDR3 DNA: TGTGCCAGCAGCCAAGAGGCGGGTGTATACAATGAGCAGTTCTTC. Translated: CASSQEAGVYNEQFF.